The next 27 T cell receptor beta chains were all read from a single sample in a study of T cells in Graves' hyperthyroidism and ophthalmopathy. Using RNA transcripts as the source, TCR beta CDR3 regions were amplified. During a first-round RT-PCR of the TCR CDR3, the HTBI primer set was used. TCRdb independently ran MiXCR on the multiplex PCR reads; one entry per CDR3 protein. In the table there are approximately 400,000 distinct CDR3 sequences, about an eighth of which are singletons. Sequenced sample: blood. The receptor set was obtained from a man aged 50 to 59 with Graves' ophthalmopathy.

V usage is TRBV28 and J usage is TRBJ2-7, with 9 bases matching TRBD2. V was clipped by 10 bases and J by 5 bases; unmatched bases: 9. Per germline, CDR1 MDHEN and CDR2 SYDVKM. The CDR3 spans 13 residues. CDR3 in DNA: TGTGCCACGGGGACTAGCAATTTAAACGAGCAGTACTTC. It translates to CATGTSNLNEQYF.

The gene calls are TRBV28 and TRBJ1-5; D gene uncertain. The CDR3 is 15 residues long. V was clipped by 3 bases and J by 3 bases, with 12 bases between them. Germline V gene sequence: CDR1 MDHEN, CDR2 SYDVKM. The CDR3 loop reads CASSFGSGINQPQHF. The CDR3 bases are TGTGCCAGCAGTTTTGGGTCGGGAATCAATCAGCCCCAGCATTTT.

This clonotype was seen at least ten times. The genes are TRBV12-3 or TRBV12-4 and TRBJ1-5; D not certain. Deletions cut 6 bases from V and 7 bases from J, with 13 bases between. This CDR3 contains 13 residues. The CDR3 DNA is TGTGCCAGCAGCGAAGGCCCTGGGCAGCCCCAGCATTTT. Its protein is CASSEGPGQPQHF.

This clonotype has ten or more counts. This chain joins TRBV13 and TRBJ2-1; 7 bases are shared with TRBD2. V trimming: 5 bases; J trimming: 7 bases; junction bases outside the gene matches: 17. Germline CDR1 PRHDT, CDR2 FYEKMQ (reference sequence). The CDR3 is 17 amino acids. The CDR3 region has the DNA TGTGCCAGCAGCCCCCTTAGCCGACCGGGACTACTTAATGAGCAGTTCTTC. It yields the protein CASSPLSRPGLLNEQFF.

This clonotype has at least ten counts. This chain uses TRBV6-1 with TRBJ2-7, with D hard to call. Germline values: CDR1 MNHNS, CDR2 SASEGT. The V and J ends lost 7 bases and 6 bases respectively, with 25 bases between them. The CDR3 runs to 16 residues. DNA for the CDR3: TGTGCCAGCACCTCACTCTTCGGCAACCGATGGGGCGAGCAGTACTTC. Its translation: CASTSLFGNRWGEQYF.

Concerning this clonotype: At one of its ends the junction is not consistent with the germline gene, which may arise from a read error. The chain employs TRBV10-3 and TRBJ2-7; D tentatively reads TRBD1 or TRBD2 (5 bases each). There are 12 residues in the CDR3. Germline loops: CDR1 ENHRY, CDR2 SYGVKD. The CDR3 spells CAISQGAYDQYF. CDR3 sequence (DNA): TGTGCCATCAGCCAGGGAGCCTACGATCAGTACTTC.

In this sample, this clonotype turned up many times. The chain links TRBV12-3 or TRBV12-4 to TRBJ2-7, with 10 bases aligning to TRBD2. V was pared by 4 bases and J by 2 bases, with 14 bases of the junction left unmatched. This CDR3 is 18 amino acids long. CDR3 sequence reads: CASSYALAGEVATYEQYF. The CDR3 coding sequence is TGTGCCAGCAGTTATGCGCTAGCGGGAGAGGTGGCGACCTACGAGCAGTACTTC.

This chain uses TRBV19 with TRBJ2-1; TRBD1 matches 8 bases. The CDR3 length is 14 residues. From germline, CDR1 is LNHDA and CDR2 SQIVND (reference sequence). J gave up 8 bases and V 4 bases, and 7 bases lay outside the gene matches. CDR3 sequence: CASSSRTGQHEQFF. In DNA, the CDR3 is TGTGCCAGTAGTAGTCGGACAGGGCAACATGAGCAGTTCTTC.

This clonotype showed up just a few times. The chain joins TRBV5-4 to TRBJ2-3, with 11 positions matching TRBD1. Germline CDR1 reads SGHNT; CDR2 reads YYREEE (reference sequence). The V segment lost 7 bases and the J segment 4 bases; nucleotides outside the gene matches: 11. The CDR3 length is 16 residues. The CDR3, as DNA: TGTGCCAGCCGATTAACCCGGACAGGGGGCCCAGATACGCAGTATTTT. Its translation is CASRLTRTGGPDTQYF.

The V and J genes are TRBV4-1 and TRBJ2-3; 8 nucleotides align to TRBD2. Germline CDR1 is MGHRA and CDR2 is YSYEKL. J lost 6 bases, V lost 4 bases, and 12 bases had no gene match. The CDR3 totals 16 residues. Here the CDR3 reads CASSPRGSGSSDTQYF. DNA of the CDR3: TGCGCCAGCAGCCCTCGGGGGAGCGGGAGTTCGGATACGCAGTATTTT.

The CDR3 here is CASSQWDRGPTEAFF. DNA for the CDR3: TGCGCCAGCAGCCAATGGGACAGGGGCCCCACTGAAGCTTTCTTT. The rearrangement uses TRBV4-1 and TRBJ1-1; 10 nucleotides match TRBD1. The CDR3 has 15 residues. The germline gives CDR1 MGHRA, CDR2 YSYEKL. The V gene end was trimmed by 2 bases and the J gene end by 4 bases; junction bases not matched to a gene: 4.

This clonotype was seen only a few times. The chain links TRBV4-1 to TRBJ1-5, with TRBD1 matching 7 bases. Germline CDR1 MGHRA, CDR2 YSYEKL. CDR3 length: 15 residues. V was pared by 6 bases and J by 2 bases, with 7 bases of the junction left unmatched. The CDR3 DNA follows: TGCGCCAGCAGGGAGGGGGCGACTGGCAATCAGCCCCAGCATTTT. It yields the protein CASREGATGNQPQHF.

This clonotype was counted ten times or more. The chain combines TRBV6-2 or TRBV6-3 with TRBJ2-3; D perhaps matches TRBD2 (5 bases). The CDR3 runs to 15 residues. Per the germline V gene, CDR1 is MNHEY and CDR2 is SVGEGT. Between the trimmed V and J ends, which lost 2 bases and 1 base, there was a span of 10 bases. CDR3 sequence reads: CASSYVGAGTDTQYF. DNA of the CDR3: TGTGCCAGCAGTTACGTGGGAGCGGGCACAGATACGCAGTATTTT.

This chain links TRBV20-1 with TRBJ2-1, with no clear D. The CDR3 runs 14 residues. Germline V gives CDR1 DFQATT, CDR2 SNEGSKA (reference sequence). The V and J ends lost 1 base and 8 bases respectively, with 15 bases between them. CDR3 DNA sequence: TGCAGTGCTAGAGTTCGGATCCATAATTATGAGCAGTTCTTC. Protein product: CSARVRIHNYEQFF.

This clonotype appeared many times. As DNA, the CDR3 is TGTGCCATCAGTGAGACAGGGATCCAAGAGACCCAGTACTTC. Its translation is CAISETGIQETQYF. The rearrangement links TRBV10-3 to TRBJ2-5; D perhaps matches TRBD1 (6 bases). V was shortened by 2 bases and J by 1 base, with 8 bases between the two germline ends. CDR1 and CDR2 (germline): ENHRY, SYGVKD. CDR3 length equals 14 residues.

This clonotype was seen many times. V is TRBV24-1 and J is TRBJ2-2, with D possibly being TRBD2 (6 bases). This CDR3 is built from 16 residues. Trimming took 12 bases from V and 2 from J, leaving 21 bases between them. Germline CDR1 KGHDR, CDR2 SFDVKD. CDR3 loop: CASAPRGGINTGELFF. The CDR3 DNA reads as TGTGCCTCCGCGCCTAGGGGCGGGATTAACACCGGGGAGCTGTTTTTT.

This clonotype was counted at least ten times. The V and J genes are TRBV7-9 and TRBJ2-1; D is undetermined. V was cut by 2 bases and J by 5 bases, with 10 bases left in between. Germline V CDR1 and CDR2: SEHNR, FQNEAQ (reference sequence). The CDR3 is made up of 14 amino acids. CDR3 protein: CASSLQSLDNEQFF. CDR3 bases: TGTGCCAGCAGCTTACAATCCCTAGACAATGAGCAGTTCTTC.

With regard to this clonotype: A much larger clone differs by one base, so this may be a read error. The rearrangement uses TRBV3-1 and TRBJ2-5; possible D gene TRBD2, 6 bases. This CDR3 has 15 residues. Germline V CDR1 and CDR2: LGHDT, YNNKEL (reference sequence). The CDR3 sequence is CASSQRTSQQGTQYF. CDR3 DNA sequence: TGTGCCAGCAGCCAAAGAACTAGCCAACAAGGGACCCAGTACTTC.

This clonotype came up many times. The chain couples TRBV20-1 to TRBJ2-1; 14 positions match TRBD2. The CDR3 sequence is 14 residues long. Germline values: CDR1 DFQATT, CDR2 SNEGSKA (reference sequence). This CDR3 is CSGSGTSGSNEQFF. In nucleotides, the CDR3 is TGCAGCGGCAGCGGGACTAGCGGGAGCAATGAGCAGTTCTTC.

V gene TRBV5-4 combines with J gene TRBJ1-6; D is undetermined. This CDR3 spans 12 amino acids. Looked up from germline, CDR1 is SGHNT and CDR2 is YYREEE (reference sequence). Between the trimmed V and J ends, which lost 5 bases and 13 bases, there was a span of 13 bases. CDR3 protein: CASSLPGWPLHF. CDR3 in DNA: TGTGCCAGCAGTCTTCCGGGGTGGCCCCTCCACTTT. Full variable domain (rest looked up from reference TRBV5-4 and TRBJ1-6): ETGVTQSPTHLIKTRGQQVTLRCSSQSGHNTVSWYQQALGQGPQFIFQYYREEENGRGNFPPRFSGLQFPNYSSELNVNALELDDSALYLCASSLPGWPLHFGNGTRLTVT.

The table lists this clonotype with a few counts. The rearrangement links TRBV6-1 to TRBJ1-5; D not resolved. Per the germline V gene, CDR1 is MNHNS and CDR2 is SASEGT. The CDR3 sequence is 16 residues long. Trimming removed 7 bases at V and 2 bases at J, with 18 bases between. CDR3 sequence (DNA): TGTGCCAGCACTCCTCGCCCCGGGGAGGGCAATCAGCCCCAGCATTTT. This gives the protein CASTPRPGEGNQPQHF.

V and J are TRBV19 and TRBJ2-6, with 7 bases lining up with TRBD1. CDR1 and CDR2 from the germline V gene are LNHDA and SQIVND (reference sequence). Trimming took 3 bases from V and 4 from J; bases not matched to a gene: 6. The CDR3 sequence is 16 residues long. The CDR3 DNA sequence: TGTGCCAGTAGTATTCACAGGGGATCGGGGGCCAACGTCCTGACTTTC. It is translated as CASSIHRGSGANVLTF. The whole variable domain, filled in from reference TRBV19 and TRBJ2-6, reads DGGITQSPKYLFRKEGQNVTLSCEQNLNHDAMYWYRQDPGQGLRLIYYSQIVNDFQKGDIAEGYSVSREKKESFPLTVTSAQKNPTAFYLCASSIHRGSGANVLTFGAGSRLTVL.

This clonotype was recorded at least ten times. Written as DNA, the CDR3 is TGTGCCAGCAAACTCCCGACAGATACGCAGTATTTT. Its translation is CASKLPTDTQYF. The chain combines TRBV2 with TRBJ2-3; no definite D call. Germline V gives CDR1 SNHLY, CDR2 FYNNEI. The CDR3 is 12 residues long. With 7 bases removed from V and 3 bases from J, the gap between germline ends came to 8 bases.

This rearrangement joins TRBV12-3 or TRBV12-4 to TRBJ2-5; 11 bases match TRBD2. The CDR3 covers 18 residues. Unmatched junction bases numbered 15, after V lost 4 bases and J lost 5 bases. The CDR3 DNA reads TGTGCCAGCAGTTCGATTCTAGCGGGAGGTGATGGAACGGAGACCCAGTACTTC. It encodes CASSSILAGGDGTETQYF.

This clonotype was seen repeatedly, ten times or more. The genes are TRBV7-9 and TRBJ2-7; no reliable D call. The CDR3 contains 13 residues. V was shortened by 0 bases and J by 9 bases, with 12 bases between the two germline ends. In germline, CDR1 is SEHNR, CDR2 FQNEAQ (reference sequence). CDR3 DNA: TGTGCCAGCAGCTTAGCGAACAGAGACGGGCAGTACTTC. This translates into CASSLANRDGQYF.

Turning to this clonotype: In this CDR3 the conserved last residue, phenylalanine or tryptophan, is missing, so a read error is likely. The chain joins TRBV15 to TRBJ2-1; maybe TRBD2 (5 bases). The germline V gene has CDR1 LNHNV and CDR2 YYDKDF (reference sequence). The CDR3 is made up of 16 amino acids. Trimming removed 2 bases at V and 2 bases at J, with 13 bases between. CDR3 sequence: CATSRSGILPYNEQFL. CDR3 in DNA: TGTGCCACCAGCAGATCGGGGATTTTGCCCTACAATGAGCAGTTCCTC.

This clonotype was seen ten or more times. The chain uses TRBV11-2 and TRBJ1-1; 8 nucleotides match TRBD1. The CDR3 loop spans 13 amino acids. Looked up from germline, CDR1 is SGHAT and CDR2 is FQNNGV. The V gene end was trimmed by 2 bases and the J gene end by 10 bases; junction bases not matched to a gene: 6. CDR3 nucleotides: TGTGCCAGCAGCTTAAACCAGGGGGCAGGAGCTTTCTTT. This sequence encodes CASSLNQGAGAFF.